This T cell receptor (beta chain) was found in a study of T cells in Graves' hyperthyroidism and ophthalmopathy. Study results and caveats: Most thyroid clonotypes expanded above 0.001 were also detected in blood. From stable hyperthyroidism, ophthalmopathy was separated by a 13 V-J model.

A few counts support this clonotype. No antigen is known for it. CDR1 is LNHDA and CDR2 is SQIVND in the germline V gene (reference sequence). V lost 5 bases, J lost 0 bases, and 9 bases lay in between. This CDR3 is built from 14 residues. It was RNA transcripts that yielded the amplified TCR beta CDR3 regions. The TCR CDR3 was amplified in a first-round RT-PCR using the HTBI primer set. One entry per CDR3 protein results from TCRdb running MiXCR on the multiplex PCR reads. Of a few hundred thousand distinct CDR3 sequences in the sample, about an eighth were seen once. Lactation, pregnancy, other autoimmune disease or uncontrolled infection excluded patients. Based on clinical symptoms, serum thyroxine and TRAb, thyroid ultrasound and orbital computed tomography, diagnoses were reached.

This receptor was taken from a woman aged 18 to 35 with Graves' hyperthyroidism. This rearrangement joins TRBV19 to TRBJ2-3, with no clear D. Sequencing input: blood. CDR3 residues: CASSAYGSTDTQYF. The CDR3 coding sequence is TGTGCCAGTAGTGCTTACGGTAGCACAGATACGCAGTATTTT.